What follows are 28 T cell receptor beta chains derived from one specimen sequenced in a study of T cell repertoires in cytomegalovirus infection. MiXCR, run by TCRdb on the reads, gives a single entry per CDR3 protein. The table has hundreds of thousands of distinct CDR3 sequences, approximately 42% seen once. Their antigens remain unidentified. The material sequenced was cultured PBMCs, taken from culture after CMV antigen stimulation. These receptors all come from a human donor in good health (CMV status not recorded). Some clones in this sample may be carry-over from other donors' samples.

V is TRBV4-2 and J is TRBJ2-1, with D perhaps TRBD1 (5 bases). Per the germline V gene, CDR1 is LGHNA and CDR2 is YNFKEQ. Trimming took off 8 bases at V and 0 bases at J, with 14 bases between the two ends. The CDR3 loop spans 15 amino acids. The CDR3 bases are TGTGCCAGCGCTGAAAGGGGCCACTCCTACAATGAGCAGTTCTTC. This encodes CASAERGHSYNEQFF.

This clonotype rates as medium-sized. The J gene is TRBJ2-7, the V gene TRBV7-9, with D maybe TRBD1 (5 bases). CDR3 length equals 15 residues. CDR1 and CDR2 from the germline V gene are SEHNR and FQNEAQ (reference sequence). V was cut by 5 bases and J by 0 bases, with 14 bases left in between. The CDR3 bases are TGTGCCAGCAGCCCACAAGGACAACTCTCCTACGAGCAGTACTTC. This encodes CASSPQGQLSYEQYF. The whole variable domain, remainder taken from reference TRBV7-9 and TRBJ2-7, is DTGVSQNPRHKITKRGQNVTFRCDPISEHNRLYWYRQTLGQGPEFLTYFQNEAQLEKSRLLSDRFSAERPKGSFSTLEIQRTEQGDSAMYLCASSPQGQLSYEQYFGPGTRLTVT.

The chain employs TRBV19 and TRBJ1-2, with D possibly being TRBD1 (6 bases). Trimming removed 3 bases at V and 4 bases at J, with 9 bases between. This CDR3 has 13 amino acids. Germline-derived CDR1 and CDR2 are LNHDA and SQIVND (reference sequence). CDR3: CASSIQGTYGYTF. In nucleotides, the CDR3 is TGTGCCAGTAGTATCCAGGGGACCTATGGCTACACCTTC.

The chain couples TRBV7-6 to TRBJ2-2; the D gene could be TRBD1 or TRBD2 (6 bases each). The CDR3 has 18 residues. The germline gives CDR1 SGHVS, CDR2 FNYEAQ. Trimming left V 3 bases short and J 0 bases short, with 17 bases between. In DNA, the CDR3 is TGTGCCAGCAGCTTTAGTCCGGGGGCTATCGCGAACACCGGGGAGCTGTTTTTT. Translating gives CASSFSPGAIANTGELFF.

The chain uses TRBV7-2 and TRBJ2-2; 9 bases fit TRBD1. The CDR3 contains 16 residues. The V gene end was trimmed by 5 bases and the J gene end by 5 bases; junction bases not matched to a gene: 9. Germline V gene data show CDR1 as SGHTA and CDR2 as FQGNSA. This CDR3 is CASSPHTGGETGELFF. Written as DNA, the CDR3 is TGTGCCAGCAGCCCCCACACAGGGGGCGAAACCGGGGAGCTGTTTTTT.

This clonotype was detected a few times. V gene TRBV12-3 or TRBV12-4 combines with J gene TRBJ2-2; unclear D gene. With 3 bases removed from V and 4 bases from J, the gap between germline ends came to 9 bases. The CDR3 loop spans 14 amino acids. CDR3 sequence: CASSFVVPTGELFF. CDR3 DNA: TGTGCCAGCAGTTTTGTGGTCCCCACCGGGGAGCTGTTTTTT.

The chain carries TRBV7-2 and TRBJ2-5; maybe TRBD1 (6 bases). This CDR3 is 13 amino acids long. CDR1 SGHTA and CDR2 FQGNSA come from the germline V gene. V lost 10 bases and J lost 5, with 17 bases in between. CDR3 region: CATQQGLGETQYF. In DNA form, the CDR3 reads TGTGCCACACAACAGGGATTGGGCGAGACCCAGTACTTC.

J is TRBJ1-6 and V is TRBV27; possibly TRBD1 for D (5 bases). V was trimmed by 1 base and J by 5 bases, leaving 15 bases between them. Looked up from germline, CDR1 is MNHEY and CDR2 is SMNVEV (reference sequence). The CDR3 loop spans 17 amino acids. CDR3 sequence: CASSLWAFGANNSPLHF. The CDR3 coding sequence is TGTGCCAGCAGTTTATGGGCGTTCGGGGCCAATAATTCACCCCTCCACTTT.

This clonotype was recorded only once. The chain has TRBV18 and TRBJ1-5; D perhaps matches TRBD1 (5 bases). Trimming removed 4 bases at V and 4 bases at J, with 14 bases between. The CDR3 loop spans 15 amino acids. CDR1 and CDR2 from the germline V gene are KGHSH and LQKENI. The CDR3 DNA reads as TGTGCCAGCTCACAGGGGACCTCTAAGAATCAGCCCCAGCATTTT. This codes for CASSQGTSKNQPQHF. Complete variable domain (other parts from reference TRBV18 and TRBJ1-5): NAGVMQNPRHLVRRRGQEARLRCSPMKGHSHVYWYRQLPEEGLKFMVYLQKENIIDESGMPKERFSAEFPKEGPSILRIQQVVRGDSAAYFCASSQGTSKNQPQHFGDGTRLSIL.

Written as DNA, the CDR3 is TGTGCCAGCAGCACCGGGTACGGGCCCCTGGGCTACACCTTC. Residues: CASSTGYGPLGYTF. This sequence joins TRBV7-9 and TRBJ1-2; D is unclear. Per the germline V gene, CDR1 is SEHNR and CDR2 is FQNEAQ (reference sequence). This CDR3 has 14 amino acids. V was trimmed by 5 bases and J by 8 bases, leaving 18 bases between them.

This clonotype has a handful of counts. The chain links TRBV7-6 to TRBJ2-2; perhaps TRBD1 as D (5 bases). CDR3 size: 17 residues. From germline, CDR1 is SGHVS and CDR2 FNYEAQ. The V end was cut by 4 bases, the J end by 0 bases, with 15 bases between. The CDR3 nucleotides read TGTGCCAGCAGCTCCTTCGCAGGCAGGGCGAACACCGGGGAGCTGTTTTTT. It yields the protein CASSSFAGRANTGELFF.

The chain is built from TRBV7-2 and TRBJ1-2; the D gene is possibly TRBD1 (6 bases). CDR3 size: 12 residues. Germline CDR1 reads SGHTA; CDR2 reads FQGNSA. V lost 4 bases and J 8 bases, leaving 11 bases between the germline ends. DNA of the CDR3: TGTGCCAGCAGCTCCTCAGGGGTGGGCTACACCTTC. Translation gives CASSSSGVGYTF.

The chain carries TRBV7-8 and TRBJ2-4; D is possibly TRBD2 (5 bases). Germline loops: CDR1 SGHVS, CDR2 FQNEAQ. CDR3 size: 16 residues. Trimming removed 2 bases from V and 0 bases from J, with 11 bases in between. The CDR3 region has the DNA TGTGCCAGCAGCTTATTCCGGGGATTAGCCAAAAACATTCAGTACTTC. Translated: CASSLFRGLAKNIQYF.

The chain joins TRBV15 to TRBJ2-5; D may correspond to TRBD1 or TRBD2 (5 bases each). The germline V gene has CDR1 LNHNV and CDR2 YYDKDF (reference sequence). The CDR3 extends over 12 amino acids. V lost 1 base and J 5 bases, leaving 5 bases between the germline ends. CDR3 coding DNA: TGTGCCACCAGCAGAGGGGGGGAGACCCAGTACTTC. It yields the protein CATSRGGETQYF.

On this clonotype: One junction end disagrees with the germline gene, perhaps due to a read error. DNA for the CDR3: TGTGCCAGTAGCTTAAACCCGGTCTCCTACGAGCAGTACTTC. This gives the protein CASSLNPVSYEQYF. This chain uses TRBV7-2 with TRBJ2-7, with D uncertain. The CDR3 sequence is 14 residues long. Germline V lookup: CDR1 SGHTA, CDR2 FQGNSA.

A note on this clonotype: Given a much more abundant clone one base away, this may be a read error. The rearrangement links TRBV7-2 to TRBJ2-1; D not certain. Trimming left V 3 bases short and J 2 bases short, with 8 bases between. CDR1 and CDR2 from the germline V gene are SGHTA and FQGNSA. The CDR3 runs 14 residues. CDR3 in amino acids: CASSLARAYNEQFF. The CDR3 nucleotides read TGTGCCAGCAGCTTGGCGAGAGCCTACAATGAGCAGTTCTTC.

This clonotype appeared a few times. J is TRBJ1-6 and V is TRBV12-3 or TRBV12-4; D is unclear. V shed 6 bases and J shed 9 bases, with 15 bases lying between them. The length of the CDR3 is 14 residues. Here the CDR3 DNA reads TGTGCCAGCAGCCTGGATCTTGGTGGTTCACCCCTCCACTTT. Its protein is CASSLDLGGSPLHF.

The V gene is TRBV7-8, the J gene TRBJ2-3; 9 positions agree with TRBD2. The ends lost 5 bases at V and 7 bases at J; junction bases unmatched: 7. Germline V gives CDR1 SGHVS, CDR2 FQNEAQ. CDR3 size: 14 residues. The CDR3 sequence: CASSPSGGPYTQYF. For the CDR3, the DNA is TGTGCCAGCAGCCCCAGCGGGGGGCCTTATACGCAGTATTTT.

The V call is TRBV2, the J call TRBJ1-2; D uncertain. V lost 6 bases and J lost 4, with 12 bases in between. CDR1 SNHLY and CDR2 FYNNEI come from the germline V gene. The CDR3 length is 13 residues. Here the CDR3 reads CASSDTLIYGYTF. In DNA, the CDR3 is TGTGCCAGCAGCGACACCTTAATCTATGGCTACACCTTC.

This clonotype has only a few counts. The V and J genes are TRBV7-2 and TRBJ2-3; possibly TRBD2 for D (7 bases). V was pared by 6 bases and J by 4 bases, with 17 bases between. Per the germline V gene, CDR1 is SGHTA and CDR2 is FQGNSA. This CDR3 contains 15 residues. For the CDR3, the DNA is TGTGCCAGCAGAGAAAGAGGGGGGGGCGCAGATACGCAGTATTTT. It yields the protein CASRERGGGADTQYF. Full variable domain (outside the CDR3, taken from reference TRBV7-2 and TRBJ2-3): GAGVSQSPSNKVTEKGKDVELRCDPISGHTALYWYRQSLGQGLEFLIYFQGNSAPDKSGLPSDRFSAERTGGSVSTLTIQRTQQEDSAVYLCASRERGGGADTQYFGPGTRLTVL.

This clonotype was observed a handful of times. V usage is TRBV20-1 and J usage is TRBJ2-1; D gene ambiguous. The germline CDR1 and CDR2 sequences are DFQATT and SNEGSKA (reference sequence). This CDR3 is 16 amino acids long. Trimming cost V 3 bases and J 4 bases, with 19 bases left between them. The CDR3 DNA is TGCAGTGCTAGGGGCCATGGGTCCATGGGATACAATGAGCAGTTCTTC. Translating gives CSARGHGSMGYNEQFF.

This clonotype has just a few counts. The chain has TRBV7-2 and TRBJ2-1; 12 nucleotides align to TRBD2. This CDR3 region has 15 residues. After removal of 4 bases from V and 5 bases from J, the junction contained 3 bases not matched to a gene. CDR1 SGHTA and CDR2 FQGNSA come from the germline V gene. The CDR3 sequence is CASSSRTSGNNEQFF. The CDR3 DNA sequence: TGTGCCAGCAGCTCACGGACTAGCGGGAACAATGAGCAGTTCTTC.

This clonotype has only a few counts. The chain recombines TRBV7-9 with TRBJ2-2; 7 positions agree with TRBD1. V dropped 7 bases and J dropped 5; count of bases not matched to a gene: 4. Germline V gives CDR1 SEHNR, CDR2 FQNEAQ (reference sequence). CDR3 size: 13 residues. Written as DNA, the CDR3 is TGTGCCAGCACAGGGGGATGGACCGGGGAGCTGTTTTTT. It yields the protein CASTGGWTGELFF. The full variable domain, in which reference TRBV7-9 and TRBJ2-2 provide the parts outside the CDR3, is DTGVSQNPRHKITKRGQNVTFRCDPISEHNRLYWYRQTLGQGPEFLTYFQNEAQLEKSRLLSDRFSAERPKGSFSTLEIQRTEQGDSAMYLCASTGGWTGELFFGEGSRLTVL.

The chain links TRBV4-1 to TRBJ2-1, with 14 bases that match TRBD2. CDR1 and CDR2 from the germline V gene are MGHRA and YSYEKL. CDR3 length: 22 residues. J gave up 0 bases and V 3 bases, and 16 bases lay outside the gene matches. CDR3 loop: CASSQTSGRAFRPRSSYNEQFF. The CDR3 region has the DNA TGCGCCAGCAGCCAGACTAGCGGGAGGGCCTTTAGGCCGCGGAGCTCCTACAATGAGCAGTTCTTC.

This clonotype has a handful of counts. The rearrangement links TRBV19 to TRBJ1-2, with D perhaps matching TRBD1 (5 bases). From germline, CDR1 is LNHDA and CDR2 SQIVND (reference sequence). V shed 8 bases and J shed 3 bases, with 16 bases lying between them. The CDR3 has 14 residues. The CDR3 protein is CASGPPWGDYGYTF. CDR3 coding DNA: TGTGCCAGTGGTCCCCCGTGGGGGGACTATGGCTACACCTTC.

The chain links TRBV12-3 or TRBV12-4 to TRBJ2-2; D remains unclear. The CDR3 is 15 amino acids. V lost 3 bases and J 6 bases, leaving 14 bases between the germline ends. CDR3 loop: CASSLGAARPGELFF. The CDR3 DNA sequence: TGTGCCAGCAGTTTGGGCGCGGCTCGTCCCGGGGAGCTGTTTTTT.

The gene calls are TRBV6-8 and TRBJ2-2; D gene unclear. Germline V CDR1 and CDR2: MNHGY, SAAAGT. This CDR3 contains 15 residues. The V and J ends lost 5 bases and 0 bases respectively, with 10 bases between them. In DNA, the CDR3 is TGTGCCAGCAGTCCAGGAGATGCGAACACCGGGGAGCTGTTTTTT. This translates into CASSPGDANTGELFF.

The J gene is TRBJ2-4, the V gene TRBV4-3; 9 bases are a match to TRBD1. The CDR3 length is 13 residues. CDR1 is LGHNA and CDR2 is YSLEER in the germline V gene. V was pared by 3 bases and J by 9 bases, with 3 bases of the junction left unmatched. CDR3 residues: CASSQGQGSIQYF. In DNA form, the CDR3 reads TGCGCCAGCAGCCAGGGACAGGGTAGCATTCAGTACTTC.